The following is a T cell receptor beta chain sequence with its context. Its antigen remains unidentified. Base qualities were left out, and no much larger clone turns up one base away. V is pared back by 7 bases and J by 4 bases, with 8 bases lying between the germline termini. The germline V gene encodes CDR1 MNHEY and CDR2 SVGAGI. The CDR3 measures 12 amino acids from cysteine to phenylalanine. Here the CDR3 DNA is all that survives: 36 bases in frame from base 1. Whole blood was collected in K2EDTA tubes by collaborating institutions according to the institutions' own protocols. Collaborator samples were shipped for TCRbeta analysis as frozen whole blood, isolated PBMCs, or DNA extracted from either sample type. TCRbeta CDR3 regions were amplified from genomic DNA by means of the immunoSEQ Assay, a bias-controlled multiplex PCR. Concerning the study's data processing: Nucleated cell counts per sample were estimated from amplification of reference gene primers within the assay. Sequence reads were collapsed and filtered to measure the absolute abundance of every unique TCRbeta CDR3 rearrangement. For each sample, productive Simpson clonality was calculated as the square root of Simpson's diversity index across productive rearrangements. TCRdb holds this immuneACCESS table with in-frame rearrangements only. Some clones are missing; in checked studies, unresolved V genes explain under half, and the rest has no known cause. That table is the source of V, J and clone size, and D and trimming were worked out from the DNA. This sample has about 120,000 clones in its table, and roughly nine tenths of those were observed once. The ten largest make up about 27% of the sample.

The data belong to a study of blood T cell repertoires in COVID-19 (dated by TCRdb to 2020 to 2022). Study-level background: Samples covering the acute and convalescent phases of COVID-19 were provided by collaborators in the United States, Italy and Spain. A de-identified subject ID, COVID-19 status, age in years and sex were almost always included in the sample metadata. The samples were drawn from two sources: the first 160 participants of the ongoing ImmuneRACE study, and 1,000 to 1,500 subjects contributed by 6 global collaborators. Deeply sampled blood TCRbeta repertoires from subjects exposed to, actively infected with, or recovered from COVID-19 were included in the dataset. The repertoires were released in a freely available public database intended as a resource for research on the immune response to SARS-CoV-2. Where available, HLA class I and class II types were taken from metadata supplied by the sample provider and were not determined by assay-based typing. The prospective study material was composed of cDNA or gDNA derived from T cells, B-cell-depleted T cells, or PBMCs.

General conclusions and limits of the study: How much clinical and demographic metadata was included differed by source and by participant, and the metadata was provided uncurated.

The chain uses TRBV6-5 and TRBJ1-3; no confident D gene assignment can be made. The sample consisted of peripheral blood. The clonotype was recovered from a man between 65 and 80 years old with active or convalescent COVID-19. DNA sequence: TGTGCCAGCACGGGGTACGGAAACACCATATATTTT. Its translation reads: CASTGYGNTIYF.